This T cell receptor (beta chain) is from a study of response to subunit inactivated influenza vaccine. MiXCR, applied by TCRdb to the RT-PCR reads, yields one record per CDR3 protein. The table lists 530,000 or so distinct CDR3 sequences, about 10% of them singletons. Regarding the study as a whole: That few new T cells are recruited by each seasonal influenza vaccination was the authors' suggestion.

Germline V gives CDR1 SQVTM, CDR2 ANQGSEA. After removal of 7 bases from V and 7 bases from J, the junction contained 5 bases not matched to a gene. This CDR3 spans 11 amino acids. This clonotype was counted many times. As yet, its antigen is unknown. The TCR comes from a man over 45 who received an inactivated influenza vaccine. The material was PBMCs from blood, obtained on the day of vaccination. The chain employs TRBV29-1 and TRBJ2-7, with 9 bases identical to TRBD1. The CDR3 bases are TGCAGCGCTGGGACAGGGTTTGAGCAGTACTTC. Translating gives CSAGTGFEQYF.